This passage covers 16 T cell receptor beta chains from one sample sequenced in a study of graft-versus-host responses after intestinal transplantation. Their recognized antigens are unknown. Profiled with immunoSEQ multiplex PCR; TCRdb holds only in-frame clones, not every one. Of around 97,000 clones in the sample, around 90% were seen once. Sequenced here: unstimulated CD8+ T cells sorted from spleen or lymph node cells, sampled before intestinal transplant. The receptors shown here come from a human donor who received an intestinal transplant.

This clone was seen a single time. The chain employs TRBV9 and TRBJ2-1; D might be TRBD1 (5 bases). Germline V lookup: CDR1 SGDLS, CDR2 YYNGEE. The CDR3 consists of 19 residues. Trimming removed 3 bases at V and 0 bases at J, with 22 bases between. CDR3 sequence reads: CASSARLDLQDVSYNEQFF. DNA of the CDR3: TGTGCCAGCAGCGCAAGACTTGATCTACAGGACGTCTCCTACAATGAGCAGTTCTTC.

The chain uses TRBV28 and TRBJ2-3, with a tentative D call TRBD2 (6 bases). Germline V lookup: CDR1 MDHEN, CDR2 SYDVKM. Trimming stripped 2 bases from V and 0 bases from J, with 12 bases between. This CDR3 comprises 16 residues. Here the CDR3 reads CASSLRESPSTDTQYF. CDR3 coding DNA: TGTGCCAGCAGTTTACGGGAGAGCCCTAGCACAGATACGCAGTATTTT.

DNA of the CDR3: TGTGCCAGCAGGTCGTTTGGGGGGGACCCAGATACGCAGTATTTT. This sequence encodes CASRSFGGDPDTQYF. This chain links TRBV7-6 with TRBJ2-3, with 7 bases that match TRBD2. Germline CDR1 is SGHVS and CDR2 is FNYEAQ. The CDR3 has 15 amino acids. V lost 6 bases, J lost 4 bases, and 10 bases stayed unmatched.

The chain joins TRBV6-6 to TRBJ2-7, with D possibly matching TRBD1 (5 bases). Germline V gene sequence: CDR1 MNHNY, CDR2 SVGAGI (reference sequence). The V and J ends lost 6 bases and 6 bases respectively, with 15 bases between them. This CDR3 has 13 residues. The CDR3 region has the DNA TGTGCCAGCAGCCCCATCCAGGGTCTCGAGCAGTACTTC. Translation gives CASSPIQGLEQYF.

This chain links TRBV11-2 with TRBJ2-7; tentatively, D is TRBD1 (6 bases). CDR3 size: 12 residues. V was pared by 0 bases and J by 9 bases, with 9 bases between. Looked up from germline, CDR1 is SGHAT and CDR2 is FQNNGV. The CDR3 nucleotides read TGTGCCAGCAGCTTAGAGGGGGCGGTGCAGTACTTC. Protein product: CASSLEGAVQYF.

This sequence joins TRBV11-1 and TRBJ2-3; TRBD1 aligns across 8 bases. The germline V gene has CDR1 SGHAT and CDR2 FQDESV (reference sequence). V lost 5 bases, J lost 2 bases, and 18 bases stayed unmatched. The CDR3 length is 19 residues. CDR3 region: CASSRTGPTARYHTDTQYF. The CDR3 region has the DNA TGTGCCAGCAGCCGGACAGGGCCAACCGCCCGGTACCACACAGATACGCAGTATTTT.

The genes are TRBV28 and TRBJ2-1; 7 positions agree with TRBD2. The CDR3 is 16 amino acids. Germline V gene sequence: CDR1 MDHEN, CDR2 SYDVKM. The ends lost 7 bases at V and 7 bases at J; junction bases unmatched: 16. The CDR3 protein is CASIHRDYGHPNEQFF. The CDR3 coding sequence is TGTGCCAGCATTCACCGGGACTACGGGCATCCGAATGAGCAGTTCTTC.

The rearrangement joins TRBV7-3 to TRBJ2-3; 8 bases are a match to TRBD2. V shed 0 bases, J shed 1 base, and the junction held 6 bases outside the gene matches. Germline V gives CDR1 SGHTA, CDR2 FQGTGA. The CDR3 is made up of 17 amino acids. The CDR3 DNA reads TGTGCCAGCAGCTTAACCGTCTCGACTAGCGGCACAGATACGCAGTATTTT. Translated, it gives CASSLTVSTSGTDTQYF.

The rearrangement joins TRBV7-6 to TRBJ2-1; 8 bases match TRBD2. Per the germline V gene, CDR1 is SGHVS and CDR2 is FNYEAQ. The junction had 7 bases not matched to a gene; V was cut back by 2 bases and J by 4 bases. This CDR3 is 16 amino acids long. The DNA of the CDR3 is TGTGCCAGCAGCTTATCAGGCGGGGGGACGTACAATGAGCAGTTCTTC. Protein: CASSLSGGGTYNEQFF. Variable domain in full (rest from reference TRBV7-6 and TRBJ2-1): GAGVSQSPRYKVTKRGQDVALRCDPISGHVSLYWYRQALGQGPEFLTYFNYEAQQDKSGLPNDRFSAERPEGSISTLTIQRTEQRDSAMYRCASSLSGGGTYNEQFFGPGTRLTVL.

CDR3 sequence reads: CASSPGGSRNEQFF. CDR3 DNA: TGTGCCAGCAGCCCCGGCGGGAGCAGGAATGAGCAGTTCTTC. V gene TRBV13 combines with J gene TRBJ2-1; 7 bases agree with TRBD2. CDR3 length: 14 amino acids. V was pared by 5 bases and J by 7 bases, with 8 bases of the junction left unmatched. CDR1 and CDR2 from the germline V gene are PRHDT and FYEKMQ (reference sequence).

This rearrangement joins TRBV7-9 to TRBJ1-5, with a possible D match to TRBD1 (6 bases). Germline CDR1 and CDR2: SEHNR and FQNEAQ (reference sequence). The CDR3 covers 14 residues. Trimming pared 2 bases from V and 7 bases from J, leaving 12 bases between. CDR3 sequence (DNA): TGTGCCAGCAGCTTATCGGGCAGGGGCCAGCCCCAGCATTTT. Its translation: CASSLSGRGQPQHF. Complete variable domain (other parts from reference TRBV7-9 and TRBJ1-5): DTGVSQNPRHKITKRGQNVTFRCDPISEHNRLYWYRQTLGQGPEFLTYFQNEAQLEKSRLLSDRFSAERPKGSFSTLEIQRTEQGDSAMYLCASSLSGRGQPQHFGDGTRLSIL.

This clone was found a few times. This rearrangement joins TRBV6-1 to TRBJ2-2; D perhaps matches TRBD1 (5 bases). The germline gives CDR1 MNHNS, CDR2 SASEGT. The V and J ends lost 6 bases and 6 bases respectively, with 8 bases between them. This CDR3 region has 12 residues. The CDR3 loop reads CASRQGSGELFF. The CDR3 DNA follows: TGTGCCAGCAGGCAGGGCTCCGGGGAGCTGTTTTTT.

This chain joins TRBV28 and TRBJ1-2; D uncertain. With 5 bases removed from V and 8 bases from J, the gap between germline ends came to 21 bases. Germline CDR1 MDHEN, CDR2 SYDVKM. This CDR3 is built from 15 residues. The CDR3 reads CASSRASQADDGYTF. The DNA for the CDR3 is TGTGCCAGCAGTCGGGCGTCTCAGGCCGACGACGGCTACACCTTC.

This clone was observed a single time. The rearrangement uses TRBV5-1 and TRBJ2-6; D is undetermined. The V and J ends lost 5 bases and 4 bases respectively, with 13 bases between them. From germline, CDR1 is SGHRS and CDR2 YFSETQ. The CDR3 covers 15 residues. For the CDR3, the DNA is TGCGCCAGCAGTTCCCCCGACTCCGGGGCCAACGTCCTGACTTTC. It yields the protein CASSSPDSGANVLTF.

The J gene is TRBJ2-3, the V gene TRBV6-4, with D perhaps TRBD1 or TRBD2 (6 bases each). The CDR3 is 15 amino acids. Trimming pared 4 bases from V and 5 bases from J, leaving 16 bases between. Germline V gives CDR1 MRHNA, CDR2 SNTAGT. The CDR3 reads CASSGWQGGRDTQYF. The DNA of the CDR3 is TGTGCCAGCAGTGGTTGGCAAGGGGGGCGAGATACGCAGTATTTT.

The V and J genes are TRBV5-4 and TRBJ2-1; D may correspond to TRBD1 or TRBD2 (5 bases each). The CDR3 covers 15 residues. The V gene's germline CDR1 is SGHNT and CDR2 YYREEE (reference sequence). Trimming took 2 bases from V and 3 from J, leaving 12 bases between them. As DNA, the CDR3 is TGTGCCAGCAGCTTTAGGGACGGGCTCTACAATGAGCAGTTCTTC. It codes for CASSFRDGLYNEQFF.